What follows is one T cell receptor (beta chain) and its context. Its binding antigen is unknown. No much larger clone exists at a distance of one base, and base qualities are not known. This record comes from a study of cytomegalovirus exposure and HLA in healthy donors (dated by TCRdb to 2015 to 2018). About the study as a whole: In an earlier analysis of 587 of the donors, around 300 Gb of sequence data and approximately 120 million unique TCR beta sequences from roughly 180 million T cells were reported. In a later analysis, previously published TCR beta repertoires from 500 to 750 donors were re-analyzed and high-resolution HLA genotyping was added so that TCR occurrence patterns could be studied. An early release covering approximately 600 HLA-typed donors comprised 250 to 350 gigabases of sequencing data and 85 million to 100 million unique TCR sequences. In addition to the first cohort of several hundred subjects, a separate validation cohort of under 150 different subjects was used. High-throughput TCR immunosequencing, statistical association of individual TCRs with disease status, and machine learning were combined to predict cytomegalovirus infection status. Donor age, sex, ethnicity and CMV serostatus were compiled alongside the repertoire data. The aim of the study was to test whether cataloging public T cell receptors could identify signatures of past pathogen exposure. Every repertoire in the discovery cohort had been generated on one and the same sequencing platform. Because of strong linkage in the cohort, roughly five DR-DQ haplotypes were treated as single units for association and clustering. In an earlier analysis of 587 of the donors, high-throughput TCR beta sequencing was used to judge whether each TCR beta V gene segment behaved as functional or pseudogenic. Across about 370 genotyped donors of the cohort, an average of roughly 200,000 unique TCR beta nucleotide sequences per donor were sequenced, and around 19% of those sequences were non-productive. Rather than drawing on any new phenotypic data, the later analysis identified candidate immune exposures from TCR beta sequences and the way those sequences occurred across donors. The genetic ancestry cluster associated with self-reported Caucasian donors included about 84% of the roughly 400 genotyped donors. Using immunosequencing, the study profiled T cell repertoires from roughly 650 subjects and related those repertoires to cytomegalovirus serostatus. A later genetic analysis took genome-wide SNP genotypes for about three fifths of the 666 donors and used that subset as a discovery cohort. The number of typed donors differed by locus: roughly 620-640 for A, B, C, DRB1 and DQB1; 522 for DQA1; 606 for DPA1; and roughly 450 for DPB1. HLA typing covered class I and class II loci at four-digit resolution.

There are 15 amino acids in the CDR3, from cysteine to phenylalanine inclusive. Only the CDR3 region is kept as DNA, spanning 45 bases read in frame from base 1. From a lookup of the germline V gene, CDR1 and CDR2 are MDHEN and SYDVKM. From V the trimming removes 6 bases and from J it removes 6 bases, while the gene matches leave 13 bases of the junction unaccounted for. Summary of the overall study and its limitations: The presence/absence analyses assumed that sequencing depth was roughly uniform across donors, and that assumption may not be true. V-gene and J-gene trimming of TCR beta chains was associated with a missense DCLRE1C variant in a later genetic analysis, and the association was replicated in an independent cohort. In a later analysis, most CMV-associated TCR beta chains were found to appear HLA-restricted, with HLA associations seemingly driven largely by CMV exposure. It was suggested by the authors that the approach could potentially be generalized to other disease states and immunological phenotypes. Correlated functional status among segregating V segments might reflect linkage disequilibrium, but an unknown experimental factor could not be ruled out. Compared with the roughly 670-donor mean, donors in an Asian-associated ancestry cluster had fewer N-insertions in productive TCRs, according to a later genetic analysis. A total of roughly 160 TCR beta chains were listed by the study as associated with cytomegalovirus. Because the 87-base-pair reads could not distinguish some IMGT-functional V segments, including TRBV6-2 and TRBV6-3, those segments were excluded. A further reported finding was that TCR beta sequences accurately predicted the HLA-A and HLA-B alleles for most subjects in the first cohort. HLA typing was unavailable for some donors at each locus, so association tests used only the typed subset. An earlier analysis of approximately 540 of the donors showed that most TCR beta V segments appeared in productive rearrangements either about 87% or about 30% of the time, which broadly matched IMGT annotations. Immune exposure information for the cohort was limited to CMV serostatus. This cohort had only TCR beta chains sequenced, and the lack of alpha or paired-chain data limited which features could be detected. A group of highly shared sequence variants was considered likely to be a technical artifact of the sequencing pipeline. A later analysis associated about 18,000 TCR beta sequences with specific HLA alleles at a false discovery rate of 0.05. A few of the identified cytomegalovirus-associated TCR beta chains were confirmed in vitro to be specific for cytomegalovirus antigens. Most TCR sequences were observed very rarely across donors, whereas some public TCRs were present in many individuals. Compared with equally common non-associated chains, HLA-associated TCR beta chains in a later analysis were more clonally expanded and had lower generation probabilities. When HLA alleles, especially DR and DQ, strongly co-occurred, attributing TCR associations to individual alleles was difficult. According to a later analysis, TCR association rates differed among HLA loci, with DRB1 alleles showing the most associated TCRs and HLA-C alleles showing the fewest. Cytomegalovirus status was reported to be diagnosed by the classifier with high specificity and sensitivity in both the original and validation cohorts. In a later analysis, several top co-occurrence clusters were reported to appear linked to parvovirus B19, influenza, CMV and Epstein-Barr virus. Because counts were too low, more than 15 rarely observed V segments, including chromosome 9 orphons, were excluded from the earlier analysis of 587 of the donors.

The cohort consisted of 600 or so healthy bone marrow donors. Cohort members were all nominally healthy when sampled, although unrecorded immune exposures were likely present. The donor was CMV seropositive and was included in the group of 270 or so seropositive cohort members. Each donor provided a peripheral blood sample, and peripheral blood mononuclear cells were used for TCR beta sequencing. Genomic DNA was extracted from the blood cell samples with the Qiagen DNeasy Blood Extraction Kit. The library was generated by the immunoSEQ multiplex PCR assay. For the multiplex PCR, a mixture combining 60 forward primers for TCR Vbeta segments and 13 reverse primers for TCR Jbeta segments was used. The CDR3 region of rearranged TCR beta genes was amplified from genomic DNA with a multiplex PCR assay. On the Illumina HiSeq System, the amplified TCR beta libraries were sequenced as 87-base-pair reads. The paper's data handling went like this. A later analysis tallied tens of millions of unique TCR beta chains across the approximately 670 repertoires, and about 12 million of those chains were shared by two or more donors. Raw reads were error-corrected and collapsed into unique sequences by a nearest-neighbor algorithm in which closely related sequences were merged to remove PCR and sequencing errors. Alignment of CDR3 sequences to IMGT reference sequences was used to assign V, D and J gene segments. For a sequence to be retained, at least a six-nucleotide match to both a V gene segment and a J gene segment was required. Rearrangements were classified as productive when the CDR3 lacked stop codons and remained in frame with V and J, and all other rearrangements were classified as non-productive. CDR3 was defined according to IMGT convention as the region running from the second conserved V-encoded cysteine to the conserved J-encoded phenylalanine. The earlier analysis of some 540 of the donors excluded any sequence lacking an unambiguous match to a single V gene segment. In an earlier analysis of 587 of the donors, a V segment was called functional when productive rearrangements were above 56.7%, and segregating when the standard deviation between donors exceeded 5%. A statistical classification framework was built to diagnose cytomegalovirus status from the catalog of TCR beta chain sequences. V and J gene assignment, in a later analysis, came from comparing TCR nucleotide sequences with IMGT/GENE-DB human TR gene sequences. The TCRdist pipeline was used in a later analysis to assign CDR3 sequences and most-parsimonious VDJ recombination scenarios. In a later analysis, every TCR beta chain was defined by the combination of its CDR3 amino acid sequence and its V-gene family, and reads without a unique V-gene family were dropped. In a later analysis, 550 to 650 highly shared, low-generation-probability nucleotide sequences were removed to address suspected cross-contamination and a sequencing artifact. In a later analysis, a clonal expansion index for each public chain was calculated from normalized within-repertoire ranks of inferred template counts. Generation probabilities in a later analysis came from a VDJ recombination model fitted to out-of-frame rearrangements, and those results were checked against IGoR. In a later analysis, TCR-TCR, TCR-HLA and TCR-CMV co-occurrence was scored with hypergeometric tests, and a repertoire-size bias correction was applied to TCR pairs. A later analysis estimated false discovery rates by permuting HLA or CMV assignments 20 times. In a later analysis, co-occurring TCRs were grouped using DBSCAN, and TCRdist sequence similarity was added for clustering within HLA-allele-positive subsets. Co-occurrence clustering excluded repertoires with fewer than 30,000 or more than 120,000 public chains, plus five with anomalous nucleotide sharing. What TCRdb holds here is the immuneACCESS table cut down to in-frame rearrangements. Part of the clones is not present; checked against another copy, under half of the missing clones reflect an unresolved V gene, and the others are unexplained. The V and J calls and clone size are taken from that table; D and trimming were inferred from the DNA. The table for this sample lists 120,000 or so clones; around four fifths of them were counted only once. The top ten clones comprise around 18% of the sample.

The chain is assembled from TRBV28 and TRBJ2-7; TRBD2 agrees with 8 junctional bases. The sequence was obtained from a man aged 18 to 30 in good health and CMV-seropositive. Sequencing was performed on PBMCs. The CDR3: CASRGASGGLLEQYF. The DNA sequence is TGTGCCAGCAGAGGAGCCAGCGGGGGCCTCCTCGAGCAGTACTTC.